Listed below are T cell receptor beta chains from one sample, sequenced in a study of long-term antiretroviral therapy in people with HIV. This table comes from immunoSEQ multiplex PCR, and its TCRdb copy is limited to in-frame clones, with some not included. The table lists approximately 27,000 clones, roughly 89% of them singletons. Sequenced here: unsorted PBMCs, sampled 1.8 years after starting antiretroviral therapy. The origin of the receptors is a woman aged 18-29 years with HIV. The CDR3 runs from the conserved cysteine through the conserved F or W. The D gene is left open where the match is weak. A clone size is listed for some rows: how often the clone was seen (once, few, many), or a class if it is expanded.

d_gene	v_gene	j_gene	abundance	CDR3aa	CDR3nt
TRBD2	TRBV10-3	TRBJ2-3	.	CAISGNGRAADTQYF	TGTGCCATCAGTGGGAACGGGAGGGCCGCAGATACGCAGTATTTT
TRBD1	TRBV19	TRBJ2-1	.	CASSIIGTGQNEQFF	TGTGCCAGTAGTATAATTGGGACAGGGCAAAATGAGCAGTTCTTC
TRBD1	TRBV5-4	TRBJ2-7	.	CASSLTGTGIHEQYF	TGTGCCAGCAGCTTGACCGGGACAGGGATCCACGAGCAGTACTTC
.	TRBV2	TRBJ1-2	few	CATEGEYGYTF	TGTGCCACCGAGGGGGAATATGGCTACACCTTC
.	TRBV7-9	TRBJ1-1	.	CASSLIRGNEAFF	TGTGCCAGCAGCTTAATCCGGGGAAATGAAGCTTTCTTT
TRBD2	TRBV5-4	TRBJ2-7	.	CASSFKREVISYEQYF	TGTGCCAGCAGCTTCAAGCGGGAGGTTATCTCCTACGAGCAGTACTTC
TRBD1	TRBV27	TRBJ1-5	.	CASSSLYRGGNQPQHF	TGTGCCAGCAGTTCGCTATACAGGGGAGGCAATCAGCCCCAGCATTTT
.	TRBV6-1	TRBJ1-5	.	CASVQGSGQPQHF	TGTGCCAGCGTACAGGGATCGGGGCAGCCCCAGCATTTT
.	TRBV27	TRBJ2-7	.	CASSFGRTYEQYF	TGTGCCAGCAGTTTTGGCAGAACCTACGAGCAGTACTTC
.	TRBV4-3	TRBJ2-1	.	CASSSYNEQFF	TGCGCCAGCAGCTCCTACAATGAGCAGTTCTTC
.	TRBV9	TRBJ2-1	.	CASSDPWDNEQFF	TGTGCCAGCAGCGATCCTTGGGACAATGAGCAGTTCTTC
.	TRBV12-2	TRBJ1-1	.	CASRLWIRWDLVEAFF	TGTGCAAGTCGCTTATGGATACGGTGGGACTTGGTTGAAGCTTTCTTT
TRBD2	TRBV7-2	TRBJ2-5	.	CASSLARGLAGGTQYF	TGTGCCAGCAGCTTAGCGCGCGGACTAGCGGGAGGGACCCAGTACTTC
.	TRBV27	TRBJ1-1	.	CASSLGFQGMNTEAFF	TGTGCCAGCAGTTTAGGGTTCCAGGGGATGAACACTGAAGCTTTCTTT
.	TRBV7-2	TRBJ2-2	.	CASSSRVATNTGELFF	TGTGCCAGCAGCTCCCGGGTAGCGACAAACACCGGGGAGCTGTTTTTT
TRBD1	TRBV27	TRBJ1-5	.	CASSRTGASQPQHF	TGTGCCAGCAGTAGGACAGGTGCGTCTCAGCCCCAGCATTTT
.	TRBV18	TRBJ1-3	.	CASSQSGGTGNTIYF	TGTGCCAGCTCACAATCGGGGGGCACTGGAAACACCATATATTTT
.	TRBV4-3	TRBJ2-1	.	CASSQGGVPGRNEQFF	TGCGCCAGCAGCCAAGGGGGGGTTCCTGGGCGTAATGAGCAGTTCTTC
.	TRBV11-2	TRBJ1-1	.	CASSLTTSNTEAFF	TGTGCCAGCAGCTTAACGACCTCGAACACTGAAGCTTTCTTT
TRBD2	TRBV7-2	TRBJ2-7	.	CASSLGTTSGSSYEQYF	TGTGCCAGCAGCTTAGGGACGACTAGCGGGAGTTCCTACGAGCAGTACTTC
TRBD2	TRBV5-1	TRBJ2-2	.	CASSGGLTTGELFF	TGCGCCAGCAGCGGGGGACTAACCACCGGGGAGCTGTTTTTT
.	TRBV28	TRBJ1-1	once	CASSFNWGGTEAFF	TGTGCCAGCAGTTTTAATTGGGGAGGGACTGAAGCTTTCTTT
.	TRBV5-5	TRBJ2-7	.	CASSQDRGKGYEQYF	TGCGCCAGCAGCCAAGATAGGGGGAAAGGGTACGAGCAGTACTTC
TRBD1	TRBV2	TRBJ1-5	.	CASSGTATSNQPQHF	TGTGCCAGCAGCGGGACAGCTACTAGCAATCAGCCCCAGCATTTT
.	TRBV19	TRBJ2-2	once	CASITGSGELFF	TGTGCCAGTATAACAGGCTCCGGGGAGCTGTTTTTT
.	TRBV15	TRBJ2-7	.	CATSSDQYEQYF	TGTGCCACCAGCTCCGACCAATACGAGCAGTACTTC
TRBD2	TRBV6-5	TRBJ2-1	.	CASRGSLARDEQFF	TGTGCCAGCAGAGGTTCACTAGCGAGGGATGAGCAGTTCTTC
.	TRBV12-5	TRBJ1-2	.	CASGLPLQGEGGYTF	TGTGCTAGTGGTTTGCCTCTACAGGGTGAAGGTGGCTACACCTTC
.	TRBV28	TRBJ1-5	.	CASSLTGLDGNQPQHF	TGTGCCAGCAGTTTAACCGGCTTGGACGGAAATCAGCCCCAGCATTTT
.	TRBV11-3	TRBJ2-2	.	CASSLGAGGTGELFF	TGTGCCAGCAGCTTAGGGGCAGGGGGGACCGGGGAGCTGTTTTTT
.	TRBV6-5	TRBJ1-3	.	CASSYSRQGNTIYF	TGTGCCAGCAGTTACTCGAGGCAGGGAAACACCATATATTTT
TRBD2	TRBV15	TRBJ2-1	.	CATSRDPPGGFEGEQFF	TGTGCCACCAGCAGAGATCCCCCGGGGGGGTTCGAAGGAGAGCAGTTCTTC
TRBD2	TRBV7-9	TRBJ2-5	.	CASSSEAGGPRETQYF	TGTGCCAGCAGCTCAGAAGCGGGGGGCCCTCGGGAGACCCAGTACTTC
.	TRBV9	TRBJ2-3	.	CASSWGRGLDTQYF	TGTGCCAGCAGCTGGGGGAGGGGGCTGGATACGCAGTATTTT
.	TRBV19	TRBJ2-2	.	CASSDDIGGDLTGELFF	TGTGCCAGTAGTGACGACATTGGGGGTGATTTGACCGGGGAGCTGTTTTTT
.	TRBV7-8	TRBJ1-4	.	CASSIQGRDEKLFF	TGTGCCAGCAGCATACAGGGTCGGGACGAAAAACTGTTTTTT
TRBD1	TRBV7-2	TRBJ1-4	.	CASSLGQGAINEKLFF	TGTGCCAGCAGCCTGGGACAGGGGGCTATTAATGAAAAACTGTTTTTT
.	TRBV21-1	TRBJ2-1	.	CASSKRQGGEQFF	TGTGCCAGCAGCAAGCGACAGGGAGGAGAGCAGTTCTTC
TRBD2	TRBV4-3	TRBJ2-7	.	CASSQASGSSYEQYF	TGCGCCAGCAGCCAGGCTAGCGGGAGTTCCTACGAGCAGTACTTC
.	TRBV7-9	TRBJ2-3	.	CASSLLGDTQYF	TGTGCCAGCAGCTTACTCGGAGATACGCAGTATTTT
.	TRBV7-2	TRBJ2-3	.	CASSGGRGTDTQYF	TGTGCCAGCAGCGGAGGGCGCGGCACAGATACGCAGTATTTT
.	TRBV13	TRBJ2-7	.	CASSLAAPNEQYF	TGTGCCAGCAGCTTAGCGGCTCCGAACGAGCAGTACTTC
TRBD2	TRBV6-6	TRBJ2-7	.	CASSYSRTSVAYEQYF	TGTGCCAGCAGTTACTCGCGCACTAGCGTTGCCTACGAGCAGTACTTC
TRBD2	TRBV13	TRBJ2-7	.	CASTPRLAGVISYEQYF	TGTGCCAGCACCCCCAGACTAGCGGGGGTCATCTCCTACGAGCAGTACTTC
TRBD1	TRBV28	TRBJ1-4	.	CASDPGGVEDEKLFF	TGTGCCAGCGACCCAGGGGGCGTCGAGGATGAAAAACTGTTTTTT